This T cell receptor beta chain was sequenced in a study of vaccination and CD4 T cells after COVID-19. The wider study: Recovered patients in the cohort numbered six men and four women, two of them Hispanic. Cells received overlapping spike peptides from SARS-CoV-2, HCoV-NL63, HCoV-OC43 and HCoV-229E as stimulation. Findings and limits, study-wide: 304 of 307 vaccine-specific clones from convalescent patients were spike mono-reactive.

Turning to this clonotype: Its antigen is not known.

Cultured CD4+ T cell DNA was sequenced using the Oncomine TCR Beta short-read assay. TCRdb analysed the PCR reads with MiXCR anew, one entry per CDR3 protein. The sample has 14,000 to 15,000 distinct CDR3 sequences, roughly 52% seen once. V lost 5 bases and J lost 10; bases outside the gene matches: 8. This CDR3 has 14 amino acids. The V gene's germline CDR1 is SGHTA and CDR2 FQGNSA. This sample's treatment: approximately nine-day PBMC culture with coronavirus spike peptide pools or control peptides (ViraFEST assay). Sequences were obtained from CD4+ T cells from blood, cultured in vitro. The chain couples TRBV7-2 to TRBJ2-1; TRBD2 matches 10 bases. The TCR originated in a human donor who had recovered from COVID-19. The CDR3 region is CASSPTSGTGEQFF. The CDR3 DNA follows: TGTGCCAGCAGCCCAACTAGCGGGACGGGGGAGCAGTTCTTC. Looking up the rest from reference TRBV7-2 and TRBJ2-1 gives the full variable domain: GAGVSQSPSNKVTEKGKDVELRCDPISGHTALYWYRQSLGQGLEFLIYFQGNSAPDKSGLPSDRFSAERTGGSVSTLTIQRTQQEDSAVYLCASSPTSGTGEQFFGPGTRLTVL.